The rows below give T cell receptor beta chains drawn from one sample of a study of early T cells in non-severe SARS-CoV-2 infection. Each CDR3 protein gets one entry after TCRdb re-called the 5' RACE reads with MiXCR. The repertoire holds about 83,000 distinct CDR3 sequences, less than 11% seen once, with 7% to 9% in the top ten. The sequencing used whole blood, collected at baseline. These receptors were collected from an adult who was a healthcare worker with PCR-confirmed SARS-CoV-2 infection or an uninfected control (not recorded which). The CDR3 runs from the conserved cysteine through the conserved F or W. A D gene is named only where the DNA matches it firmly. Size is stated for part of the rows, as once, few or many counts, or as a class when the clone is expanded.

clone size	D gene	V gene	J gene	CDR3 protein	CDR3 DNA
medium-sized	.	TRBV10-2	TRBJ1-1	CASSESPPDTEAFF	TGCGCCAGCAGTGAGTCACCGCCCGACACTGAAGCTTTCTTT
few	TRBD2	TRBV7-9	TRBJ2-1	CASSFQSGSSYNEQFF	TGTGCCAGCAGCTTCCAAAGCGGGAGCTCCTACAATGAGCAGTTCTTC
.	.	TRBV4-2	TRBJ1-5	CASSRSAGIVYQPQHF	TGTGCCAGCAGCCGCTCGGCAGGGATAGTTTATCAGCCCCAGCATTTT
many	TRBD1	TRBV30	TRBJ2-7	CACGQGGEQYF	TGTGCCTGCGGACAGGGCGGAGAGCAGTACTTC
few	.	TRBV6-6	TRBJ2-3	CASSYSTEGDTQYF	TGTGCCAGCAGTTACTCGACGGAGGGAGATACGCAGTATTTT
few	.	TRBV4-1	TRBJ2-1	CASSPTPSSHEQFF	TGCGCCAGCAGCCCTACCCCTAGTTCTCATGAGCAGTTCTTC
few	TRBD2	TRBV5-4	TRBJ2-5	CASSLRREDQETQYF	TGTGCCAGCAGCTTACGACGGGAGGACCAAGAGACCCAGTACTTC
many	TRBD1	TRBV5-1	TRBJ1-1	CASKNTGGLNTEAFF	TGCGCCAGCAAAAACACAGGGGGCTTGAACACTGAAGCTTTCTTT
many	.	TRBV3-1	TRBJ2-7	CASSHAYEQYF	TGTGCCAGCAGCCACGCCTACGAGCAGTACTTC
many	.	TRBV9	TRBJ2-3	CASSVGVAYTDTQYF	TGTGCCAGCAGCGTAGGAGTAGCTTATACAGATACGCAGTATTTT
.	TRBD2	TRBV28	TRBJ2-7	CASSSPAGGLYEQYF	TGTGCCAGCAGTTCCCCAGCGGGAGGGCTCTACGAGCAGTACTTC
few	TRBD1	TRBV5-1	TRBJ1-1	CASSYSGTANTEAFF	TGCGCCAGCAGCTATTCCGGGACAGCGAACACTGAAGCTTTCTTT
many	.	TRBV6-1	TRBJ2-3	CASSEAQGTGFTDTQYF	TGTGCCAGCAGTGAAGCGCAAGGGACTGGGTTCACAGATACGCAGTATTTT
many	.	TRBV5-1	TRBJ2-3	CASSLGVRRTDTQYF	TGCGCCAGCAGCTTGGGAGTGAGGCGGACAGATACGCAGTATTTT
few	.	TRBV5-4	TRBJ2-3	CASSLVGSGTDTQYF	TGTGCCAGCAGCTTGGTGGGGAGCGGCACAGATACGCAGTATTTT
few	.	TRBV7-9	TRBJ2-5	CASSRSGWGGETQYF	TGTGCCAGCAGCCGAAGCGGCTGGGGAGGAGAGACCCAGTACTTC
few	.	TRBV11-1	TRBJ2-2	CASRVFGDGELFF	TGTGCCAGCAGGGTGTTCGGAGACGGGGAGCTGTTTTTT
few	.	TRBV30	TRBJ2-5	CAWSVSSRRETQYF	TGTGCCTGGAGTGTATCATCACGGAGGGAGACCCAGTACTTC
.	.	TRBV20-1	TRBJ1-2	CSASPTGITGYTF	TGCAGTGCTAGTCCTACAGGGATTACTGGCTACACCTTC
.	.	TRBV28	TRBJ2-4	CASSSVEEAKNIQYF	TGTGCCAGCAGTTCTGTGGAGGAAGCCAAAAACATTCAGTACTTC
few	.	TRBV5-1	TRBJ2-1	CASSPGDVRNEQFF	TGCGCCAGCTCACCGGGAGACGTTAGGAATGAGCAGTTCTTC
.	.	TRBV15	TRBJ2-7	CATSRDWAGTEQYF	TGTGCCACCAGCAGAGATTGGGCGGGAACGGAGCAGTACTTC
many	.	TRBV20-1	TRBJ1-2	CSASEGARFGDYGYTF	TGCAGTGCTAGTGAGGGAGCCCGGTTTGGAGACTATGGCTACACCTTC
few	TRBD2	TRBV7-2	TRBJ2-2	CATKPGLANTGELFF	TGTGCCACGAAACCGGGACTAGCCAACACCGGGGAGCTGTTTTTT
.	TRBD1	TRBV11-1	TRBJ2-3	CASSARDRAPDTQYF	TGTGCCAGCAGCGCCCGGGACAGGGCCCCAGATACGCAGTATTTT
few	.	TRBV27	TRBJ2-5	CASSPGTSNQETQYF	TGTGCCAGCAGTCCCGGGACATCTAACCAAGAGACCCAGTACTTC
few	.	TRBV24-1	TRBJ2-1	CATSDSPGGRTSYNEQFF	TGTGCCACCAGTGATTCCCCCGGAGGGCGGACTTCCTACAATGAGCAGTTCTTC